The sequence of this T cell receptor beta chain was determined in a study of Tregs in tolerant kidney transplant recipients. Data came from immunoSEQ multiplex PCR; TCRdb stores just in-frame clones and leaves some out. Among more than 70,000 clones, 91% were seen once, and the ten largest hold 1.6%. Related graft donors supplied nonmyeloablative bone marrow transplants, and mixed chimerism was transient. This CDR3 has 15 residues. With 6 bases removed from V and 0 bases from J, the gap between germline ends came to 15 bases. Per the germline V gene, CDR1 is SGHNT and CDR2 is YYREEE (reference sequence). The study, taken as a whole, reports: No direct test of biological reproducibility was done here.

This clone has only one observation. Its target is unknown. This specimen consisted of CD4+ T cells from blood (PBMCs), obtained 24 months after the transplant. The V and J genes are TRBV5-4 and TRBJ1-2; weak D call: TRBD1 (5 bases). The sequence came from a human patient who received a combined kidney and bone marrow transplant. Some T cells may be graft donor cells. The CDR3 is CASKQTAGANYGYTF. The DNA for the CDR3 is TGTGCCAGCAAACAGACCGCGGGGGCTAACTATGGCTACACCTTC.